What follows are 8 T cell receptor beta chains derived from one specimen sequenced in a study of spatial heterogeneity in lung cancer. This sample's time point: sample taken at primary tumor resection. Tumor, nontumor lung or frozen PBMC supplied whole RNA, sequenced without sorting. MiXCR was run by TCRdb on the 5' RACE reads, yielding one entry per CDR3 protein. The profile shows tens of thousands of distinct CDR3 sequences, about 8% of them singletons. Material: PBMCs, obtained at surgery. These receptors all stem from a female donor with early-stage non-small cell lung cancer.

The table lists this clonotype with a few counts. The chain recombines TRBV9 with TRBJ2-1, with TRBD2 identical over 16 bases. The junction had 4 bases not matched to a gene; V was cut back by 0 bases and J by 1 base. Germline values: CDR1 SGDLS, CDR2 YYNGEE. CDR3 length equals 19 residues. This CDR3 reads CASSVAGTSGGASYNEQFF. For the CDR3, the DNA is TGTGCCAGCAGCGTAGCTGGGACTAGCGGGGGGGCGTCCTACAATGAGCAGTTCTTC. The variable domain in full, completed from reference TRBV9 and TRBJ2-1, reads DSGVTQTPKHLITATGQRVTLRCSPRSGDLSVYWYQQSLDQGLQFLIQYYNGEERAKGNILERFSAQQFPDLHSELNLSSLELGDSALYFCASSVAGTSGGASYNEQFFGPGTRLTVL.

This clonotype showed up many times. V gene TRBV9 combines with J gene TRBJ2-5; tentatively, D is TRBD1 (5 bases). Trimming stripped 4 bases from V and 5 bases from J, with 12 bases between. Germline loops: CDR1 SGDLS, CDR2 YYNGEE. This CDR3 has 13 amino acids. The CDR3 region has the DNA TGTGCCAGCAGCCCGCGACAGAGGGAGACCCAGTACTTC. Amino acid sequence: CASSPRQRETQYF.

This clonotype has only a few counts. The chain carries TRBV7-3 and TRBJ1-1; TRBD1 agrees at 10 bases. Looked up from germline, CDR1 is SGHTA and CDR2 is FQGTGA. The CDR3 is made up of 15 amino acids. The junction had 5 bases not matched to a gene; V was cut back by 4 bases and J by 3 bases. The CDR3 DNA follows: TGTGCCAGCAGCTCCGGGACAGGGGATTACACTGAAGCTTTCTTT. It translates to CASSSGTGDYTEAFF.

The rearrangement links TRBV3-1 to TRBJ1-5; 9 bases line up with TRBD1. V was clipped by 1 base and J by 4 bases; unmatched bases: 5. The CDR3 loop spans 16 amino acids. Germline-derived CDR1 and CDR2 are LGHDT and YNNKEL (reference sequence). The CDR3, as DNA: TGTGCCAGCAGCCAAGGTCCAGGACAGGGGAATCAGCCCCAGCATTTT. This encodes CASSQGPGQGNQPQHF.

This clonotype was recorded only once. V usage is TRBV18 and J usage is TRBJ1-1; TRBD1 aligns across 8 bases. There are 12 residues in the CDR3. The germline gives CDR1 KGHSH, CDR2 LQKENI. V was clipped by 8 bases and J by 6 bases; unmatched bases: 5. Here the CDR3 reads CASITGGPEAFF. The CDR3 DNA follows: TGTGCCAGCATTACAGGGGGTCCTGAAGCTTTCTTT.

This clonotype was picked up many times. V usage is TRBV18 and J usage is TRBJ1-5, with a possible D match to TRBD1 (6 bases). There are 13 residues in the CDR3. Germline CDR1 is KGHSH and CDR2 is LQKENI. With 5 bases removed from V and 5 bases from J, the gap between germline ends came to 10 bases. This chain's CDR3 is CASSRDMDQPQHF. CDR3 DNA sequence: TGTGCCAGCTCAAGGGACATGGATCAGCCCCAGCATTTT.

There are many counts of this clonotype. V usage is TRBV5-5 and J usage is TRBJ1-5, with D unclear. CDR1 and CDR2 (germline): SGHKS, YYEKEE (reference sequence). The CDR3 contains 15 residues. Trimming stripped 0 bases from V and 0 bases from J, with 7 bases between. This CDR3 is CASSLVDYSNQPQHF. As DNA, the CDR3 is TGTGCCAGCAGCTTGGTGGATTATAGCAATCAGCCCCAGCATTTT.

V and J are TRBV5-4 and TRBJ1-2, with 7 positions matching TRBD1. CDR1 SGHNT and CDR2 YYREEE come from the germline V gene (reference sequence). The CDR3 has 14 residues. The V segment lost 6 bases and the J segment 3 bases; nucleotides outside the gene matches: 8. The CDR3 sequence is CASTQGGGDYGYTF. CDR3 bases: TGTGCCAGCACCCAGGGGGGGGGCGACTATGGCTACACCTTC. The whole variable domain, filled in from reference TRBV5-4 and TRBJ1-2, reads ETGVTQSPTHLIKTRGQQVTLRCSSQSGHNTVSWYQQALGQGPQFIFQYYREEENGRGNFPPRFSGLQFPNYSSELNVNALELDDSALYLCASTQGGGDYGYTFGSGTRLTVV.